The 12 T cell receptor beta chains reported below all come from one sample, sequenced in a study of blood T cell repertoires in COVID-19. Repertoires were generated with immunoSEQ multiplex PCR, while TCRdb's copy carries only in-frame clones and drops some. The sample carries 220,000 or so clones, 75% to 90% recorded once. The sample consisted of PBMCs or T cells enriched from blood (not recorded which). All receptors derive from a woman under 30 in a cohort exposed to, infected with or recovered from COVID-19 (not recorded which).

The chain joins TRBV28 to TRBJ1-5; D is perhaps TRBD1 (5 bases). Germline V gives CDR1 MDHEN, CDR2 SYDVKM. V was pared by 1 base and J by 4 bases, with 11 bases between. There are 15 residues in the CDR3. CDR3 in DNA: TGTGCCAGCAGTTTATTGGCAGGGTCAAATCAGCCCCAGCATTTT. Its protein is CASSLLAGSNQPQHF.

The gene calls are TRBV4-1 and TRBJ1-5; TRBD1 matches at 8 bases. From germline, CDR1 is MGHRA and CDR2 YSYEKL. This CDR3 contains 17 residues. V lost 0 bases, J lost 3 bases, and 7 bases stayed unmatched. The CDR3 region has the DNA TGCGCCAGCAGCCAAGATTGGACAGGGTACCTCAATCAGCCCCAGCATTTT. Translation gives CASSQDWTGYLNQPQHF.

The rearrangement joins TRBV5-1 to TRBJ1-1, with 8 nucleotides matching TRBD1. V lost 4 bases and J lost 2; bases outside the gene matches: 7. The CDR3 extends over 15 amino acids. Germline values: CDR1 SGHRS, CDR2 YFSETQ. CDR3 DNA: TGCGCCAGCAGCCCCCCGGGACAGGTTAACACTGAAGCTTTCTTT. Protein: CASSPPGQVNTEAFF.

The V and J genes are TRBV5-1 and TRBJ2-7; perhaps TRBD1 as D (5 bases). Trimming stripped 0 bases from V and 2 bases from J, with 18 bases between. The CDR3 is 17 residues long. The germline CDR1 and CDR2 sequences are SGHRS and YFSETQ. CDR3 region: CASSLGVGAAVPYEQYF. The CDR3 region has the DNA TGCGCCAGCAGCTTGGGGGTAGGGGCCGCCGTCCCCTACGAGCAGTACTTC.

This clone came up once. The chain carries TRBV12-5 and TRBJ2-3; D remains unclear. Germline-derived CDR1 and CDR2 are LGHNT and FRNRAP. The CDR3 extends over 13 amino acids. Trimming shortened V by 7 bases and J by 1 base, and 9 bases separated the two germline ends. CDR3 sequence reads: CASVLAGTDTQYF. DNA of the CDR3: TGTGCTAGTGTACTGGCGGGCACAGATACGCAGTATTTT.

The chain carries TRBV6-5 and TRBJ2-7, with D uncertain. Germline V gene lookup returns CDR1 MNHEY and CDR2 SVGAGI. This CDR3 contains 13 residues. Trimming stripped 4 bases from V and 0 bases from J, with 7 bases between. The CDR3 loop is CASSFKSSYEQYF. The CDR3 DNA reads TGTGCCAGCAGTTTTAAGAGCTCCTACGAGCAGTACTTC.

The chain uses TRBV5-1 and TRBJ2-7, with 12 bases aligning to TRBD2. The CDR3 length is 16 residues. Looked up from germline, CDR1 is SGHRS and CDR2 is YFSETQ. V lost 0 bases, J lost 2 bases, and 3 bases stayed unmatched. CDR3 DNA: TGCGCCAGCAGCTTGGCGGGACTAGCGGGTGCCTACGAGCAGTACTTC. This translates into CASSLAGLAGAYEQYF.

The gene calls are TRBV5-6 and TRBJ1-2; 8 bases agree with TRBD1. Trimming at V came to 2 bases and at J to 6 bases, leaving 3 bases not matched to a gene. Germline values: CDR1 SGHDT, CDR2 YYEEEE. The CDR3 totals 13 residues. The CDR3 bases are TGTGCCAGCAGCTTCGGACAGGGTGATGGCTACACCTTC. Translating gives CASSFGQGDGYTF.

The V gene is TRBV6-5, the J gene TRBJ2-7; 7 bases agree with TRBD1. Germline values: CDR1 MNHEY, CDR2 SVGAGI. V gave up 6 bases and J gave up 1 base; unmatched junction bases: 9. The CDR3 consists of 15 residues. The CDR3 protein is CASRLGGVYSYEQYF. Written as DNA, the CDR3 is TGTGCCAGCAGGTTAGGGGGCGTGTATTCCTACGAGCAGTACTTC.

The chain joins TRBV6-5 to TRBJ1-2; D gene unclear. The CDR3 length is 13 residues. Germline V CDR1 and CDR2: MNHEY, SVGAGI. V dropped 3 bases and J dropped 6 bases, with 11 bases sitting between them. CDR3 nucleotides: TGTGCCAGCAGTTATGTAGGGAGCCATGGCTACACCTTC. It translates to CASSYVGSHGYTF.

The chain employs TRBV2 and TRBJ2-3, with TRBD2 matching 8 bases. Germline V gives CDR1 SNHLY, CDR2 FYNNEI. This CDR3 region has 16 residues. J was trimmed by 4 bases and V by 5 bases; bases with no gene match: 11. CDR3 coding DNA: TGTGCCAGCAGTCCCACTTTAGCGGGGCTATCAGATACGCAGTATTTT. It encodes CASSPTLAGLSDTQYF.

The V call is TRBV6-5, the J call TRBJ1-2; D is ambiguous. The CDR3 loop spans 12 amino acids. Trimming pared 11 bases from V and 8 bases from J, leaving 18 bases between. Germline V gene data show CDR1 as MNHEY and CDR2 as SVGAGI. CDR3 in DNA: TGTGCCGCCAGGCACCCAAGATTCGGCTACACCTTC. It specifies CAARHPRFGYTF.